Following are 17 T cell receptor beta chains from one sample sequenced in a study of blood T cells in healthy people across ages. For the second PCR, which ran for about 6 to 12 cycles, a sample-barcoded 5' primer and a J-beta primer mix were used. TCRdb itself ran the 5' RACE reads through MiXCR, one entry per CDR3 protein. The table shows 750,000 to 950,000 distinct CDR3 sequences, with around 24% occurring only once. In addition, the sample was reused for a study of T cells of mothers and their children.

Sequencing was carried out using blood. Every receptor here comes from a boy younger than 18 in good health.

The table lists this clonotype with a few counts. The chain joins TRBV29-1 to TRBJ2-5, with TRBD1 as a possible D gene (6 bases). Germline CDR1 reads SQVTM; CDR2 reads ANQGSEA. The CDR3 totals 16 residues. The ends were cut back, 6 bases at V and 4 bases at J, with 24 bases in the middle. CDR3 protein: CSVNRAGESPGETQYF. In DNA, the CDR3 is TGCAGCGTAAACCGGGCAGGGGAGAGCCCGGGAGAGACCCAGTACTTC.

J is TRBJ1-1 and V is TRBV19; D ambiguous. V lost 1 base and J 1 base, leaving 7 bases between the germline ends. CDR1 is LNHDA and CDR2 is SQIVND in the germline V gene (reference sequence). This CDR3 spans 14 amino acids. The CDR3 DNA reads TGTGCCAGTAGTATAGTAGGTCCGAACACTGAAGCTTTCTTT. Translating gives CASSIVGPNTEAFF.

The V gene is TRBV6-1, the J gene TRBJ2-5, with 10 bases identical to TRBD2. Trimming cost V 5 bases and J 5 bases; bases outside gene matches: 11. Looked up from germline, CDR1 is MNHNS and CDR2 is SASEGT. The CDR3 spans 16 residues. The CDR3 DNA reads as TGTGCCAGCAGTAGATCAAGCGGGGGGGCCTGGGAGACCCAGTACTTC. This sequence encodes CASSRSSGGAWETQYF.

The CDR3 DNA reads as TGTGCCAGCAGCTCCGGCGAGAAAACCCTTAATGAAAAACTGTTTTTT. This codes for CASSSGEKTLNEKLFF. The gene calls are TRBV7-9 and TRBJ1-4; unclear D gene. The V end was cut by 4 bases, the J end by 4 bases, with 16 bases between. Germline V gene data show CDR1 as SEHNR and CDR2 as FQNEAQ (reference sequence). CDR3 length: 16 residues.

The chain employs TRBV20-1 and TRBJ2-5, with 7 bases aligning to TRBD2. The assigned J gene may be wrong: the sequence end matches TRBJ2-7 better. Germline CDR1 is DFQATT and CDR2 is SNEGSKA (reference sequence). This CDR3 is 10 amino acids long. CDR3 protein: CSAGGGEQYF. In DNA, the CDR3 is TGCAGTGCGGGCGGGGGCGAGCAGTACTTC.

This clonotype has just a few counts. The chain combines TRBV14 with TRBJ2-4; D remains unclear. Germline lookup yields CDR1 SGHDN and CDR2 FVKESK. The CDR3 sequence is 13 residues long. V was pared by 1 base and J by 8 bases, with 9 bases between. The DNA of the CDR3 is TGTGCCAGCAGCCAAGGGATGTTGGACATTCAGTACTTC. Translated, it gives CASSQGMLDIQYF.

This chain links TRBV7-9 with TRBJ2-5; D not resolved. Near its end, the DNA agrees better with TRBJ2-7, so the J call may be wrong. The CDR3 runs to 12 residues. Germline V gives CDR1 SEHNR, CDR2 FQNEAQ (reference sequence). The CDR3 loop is CASSLDQSEQYF. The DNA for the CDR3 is TGTGCCAGCAGCTTAGACCAGAGCGAGCAGTACTTC.

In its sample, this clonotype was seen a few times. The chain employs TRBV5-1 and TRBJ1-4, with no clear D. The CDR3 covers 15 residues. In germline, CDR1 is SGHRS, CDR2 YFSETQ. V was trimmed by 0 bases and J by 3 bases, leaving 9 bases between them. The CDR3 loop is CASSLERDANEKLFF. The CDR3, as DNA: TGCGCCAGCAGCTTGGAGAGGGATGCTAATGAAAAACTGTTTTTT.

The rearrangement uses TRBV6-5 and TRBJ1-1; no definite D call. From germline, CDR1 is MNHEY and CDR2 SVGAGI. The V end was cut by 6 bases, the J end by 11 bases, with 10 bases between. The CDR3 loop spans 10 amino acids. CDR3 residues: CASRDSWAFF. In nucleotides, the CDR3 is TGTGCCAGCAGAGACTCGTGGGCTTTCTTT.

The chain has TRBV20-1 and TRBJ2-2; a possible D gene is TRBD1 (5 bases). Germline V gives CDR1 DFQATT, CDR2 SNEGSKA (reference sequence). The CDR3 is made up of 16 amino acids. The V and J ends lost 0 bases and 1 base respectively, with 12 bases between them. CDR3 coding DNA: TGCAGTGCTAGAGATCAAAGACAGCTGAACACCGGGGAGCTGTTTTTT. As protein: CSARDQRQLNTGELFF.

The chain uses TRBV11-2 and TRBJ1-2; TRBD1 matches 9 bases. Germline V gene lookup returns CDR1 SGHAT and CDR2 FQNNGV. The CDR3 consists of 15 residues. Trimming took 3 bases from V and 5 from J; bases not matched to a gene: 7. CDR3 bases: TGTGCCAGCAGCTTCACGACAGGGGGAGGTTATGGCTACACCTTC. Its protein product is CASSFTTGGGYGYTF. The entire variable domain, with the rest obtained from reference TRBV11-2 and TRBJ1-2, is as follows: EAGVAQSPRYKIIEKRQSVAFWCNPISGHATLYWYQQILGQGPKLLIQFQNNGVVDDSQLPKDRFSAERLKGVDSTLKIQPAKLEDSAVYLCASSFTTGGGYGYTFGSGTRLTVV.

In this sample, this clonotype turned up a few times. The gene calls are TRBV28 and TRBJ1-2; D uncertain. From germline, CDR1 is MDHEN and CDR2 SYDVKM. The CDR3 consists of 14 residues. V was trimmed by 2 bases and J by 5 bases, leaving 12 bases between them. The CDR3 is CASSLGRRTYGYTF. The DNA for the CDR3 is TGTGCCAGCAGTTTAGGCCGTCGGACTTATGGCTACACCTTC.

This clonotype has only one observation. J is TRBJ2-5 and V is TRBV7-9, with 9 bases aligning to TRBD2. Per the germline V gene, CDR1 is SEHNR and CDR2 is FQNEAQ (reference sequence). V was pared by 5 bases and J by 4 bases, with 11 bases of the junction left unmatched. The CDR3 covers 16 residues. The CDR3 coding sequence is TGTGCCAGCAGCCGTCTAAGCGGGGGGAGCGGAGAGACCCAGTACTTC. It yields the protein CASSRLSGGSGETQYF.

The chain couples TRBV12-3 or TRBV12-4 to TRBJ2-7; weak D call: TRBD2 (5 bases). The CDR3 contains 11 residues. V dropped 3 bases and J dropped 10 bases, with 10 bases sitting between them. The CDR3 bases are TGTGCCAGCAGTTTTTTTAGCGACCAGTACTTC. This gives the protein CASSFFSDQYF.

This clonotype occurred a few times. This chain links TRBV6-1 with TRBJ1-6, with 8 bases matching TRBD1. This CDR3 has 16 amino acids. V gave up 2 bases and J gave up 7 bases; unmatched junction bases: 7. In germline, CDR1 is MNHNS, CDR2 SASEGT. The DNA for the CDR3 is TGTGCCAGCAGTGAACTGGACAGGGTGCGGAATTCACCCCTCCACTTT. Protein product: CASSELDRVRNSPLHF.

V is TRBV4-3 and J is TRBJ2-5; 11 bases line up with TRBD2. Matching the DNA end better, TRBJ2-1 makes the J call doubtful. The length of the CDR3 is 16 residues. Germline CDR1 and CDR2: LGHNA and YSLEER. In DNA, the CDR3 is TGCGCCAGCAGCCCCAGTCAGGTAGCGGGAGGGTATGAGCAGTTCTTC. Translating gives CASSPSQVAGGYEQFF.

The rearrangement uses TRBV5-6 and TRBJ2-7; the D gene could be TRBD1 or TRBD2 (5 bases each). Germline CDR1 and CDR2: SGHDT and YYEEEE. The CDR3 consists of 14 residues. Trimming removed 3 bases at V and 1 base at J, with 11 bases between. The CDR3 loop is CASSSRDLSYEQYF. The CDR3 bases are TGTGCCAGCAGCTCCCGGGACCTATCCTACGAGCAGTACTTC. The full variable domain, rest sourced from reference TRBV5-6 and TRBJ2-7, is DAGVTQSPTHLIKTRGQQVTLRCSPKSGHDTVSWYQQALGQGPQFIFQYYEEEERQRGNFPDRFSGHQFPNYSSELNVNALLLGDSALYLCASSSRDLSYEQYFGPGTRLTVT.